This T cell receptor (beta chain) is from a study of blood T cell repertoires in COVID-19. Study details: Spain, Italy and the United States supplied samples that represented acute and convalescent COVID-19.

The protocol was immunoSEQ multiplex PCR, while the TCRdb copy is restricted to in-frame clones and leaves out a portion. Of 110,000 or so clones in the sample, around 85% were seen once. The trim removed 5 bases at V and 2 bases at J, leaving 5 bases unmatched. Germline CDR1 and CDR2: SGHNT and YENEEA. This CDR3 is 16 amino acids long. Specimen: peripheral blood. The chain joins TRBV11-3 to TRBJ1-4; 10 bases line up with TRBD1. The receptor was isolated from a woman aged 55-75 years with COVID-19, enrolled during active disease. CDR3 residues: CASSRTGGLTNEKLFF. For the CDR3, the DNA is TGTGCCAGCAGCCGGACAGGGGGACTTACTAATGAAAAACTGTTTTTT.